These 9 T cell receptor beta chains came from one sample sequenced in a study of shared clonotypes between healthy human individuals. Using immunoSEQ multiplex PCR, the repertoire was profiled, and TCRdb retains in-frame clones only, with some absent. The repertoire includes approximately 1,000,000 clones, around three quarters of them detected once, and approximately 0.52% sits in the top ten. Sequencing used memory CD4+ T cells from PBMCs. Subset denoted: CD45RA-negative fraction. The receptors here all came from a young man in good health. Some clones in this sample may be carry-over from other donors' samples.

The chain links TRBV5-4 to TRBJ2-7; 8 bases map to TRBD1. With V trimmed by 1 base and J by 5 bases, 11 bases remained unmatched. The length of the CDR3 is 16 residues. Germline loops: CDR1 SGHNT, CDR2 YYREEE (reference sequence). CDR3 in DNA: TGTGCCAGCAGCTTGTACATAGGACAGGGCATAAACGAGCAGTACTTC. This codes for CASSLYIGQGINEQYF.

The genes are TRBV11-2 and TRBJ2-1, with 11 bases that match TRBD2. This CDR3 comprises 15 residues. V gave up 3 bases and J gave up 6 bases; unmatched junction bases: 4. Germline V gene sequence: CDR1 SGHAT, CDR2 FQNNGV. For the CDR3, the DNA is TGTGCCAGCAGCTTCCTAGCGGGAGGTCCCAATGAGCAGTTCTTC. It yields the protein CASSFLAGGPNEQFF.

This chain uses TRBV28 with TRBJ2-1; maybe TRBD1 (5 bases). V dropped 6 bases and J dropped 12 bases, with 21 bases sitting between them. The germline gives CDR1 MDHEN, CDR2 SYDVKM. This CDR3 region has 14 residues. This chain's CDR3 is CASSVGQGEIGQFF. CDR3 nucleotides: TGTGCCAGCAGCGTGGGGCAAGGGGAAATAGGGCAGTTCTTC.

The V call is TRBV19, the J call TRBJ2-4; possibly TRBD2 for D (6 bases). From germline, CDR1 is LNHDA and CDR2 SQIVND (reference sequence). The V gene lost 4 bases and the J gene lost 3 bases, with 22 bases spanning the gap. This CDR3 region has 18 residues. In nucleotides, the CDR3 is TGTGCCAGTAGTACCCAAACCGGAGGGAAGGTAGTCAAAAACATTCAGTACTTC. It codes for CASSTQTGGKVVKNIQYF.

The CDR3, as DNA: TGTGCCAGCAGCTTAGAGGTTCGGGCCGAGCAGTACTTC. Protein product: CASSLEVRAEQYF. The chain has TRBV7-2 and TRBJ2-7, with D hard to call. CDR1 SGHTA and CDR2 FQGNSA come from the germline V gene. V lost 1 base and J lost 6, with 10 bases in between. The CDR3 spans 13 residues.

This chain uses TRBV19 with TRBJ1-2, with D perhaps matching TRBD1 (6 bases). The V gene lost 0 bases and the J gene lost 8 bases, with 13 bases spanning the gap. The CDR3 has 14 residues. Per germline, CDR1 LNHDA and CDR2 SQIVND (reference sequence). Written as DNA, the CDR3 is TGTGCCAGTAGTATAGAGGGGGCAGGGTACGGCTACACCTTC. Protein: CASSIEGAGYGYTF. Based on the CDR3 plus reference TRBV19 and TRBJ1-2, the full variable domain is DGGITQSPKYLFRKEGQNVTLSCEQNLNHDAMYWYRQDPGQGLRLIYYSQIVNDFQKGDIAEGYSVSREKKESFPLTVTSAQKNPTAFYLCASSIEGAGYGYTFGSGTRLTVV.

The chain employs TRBV7-6 and TRBJ2-7, with D tentatively TRBD2 (6 bases). Trimming cost V 5 bases and J 1 base, with 12 bases left between them. CDR3 length: 14 residues. Germline V gene sequence: CDR1 SGHVS, CDR2 FNYEAQ. In DNA form, the CDR3 reads TGTGCCAGCAGCCAACCGGGGGTTTCCTACGAGCAGTACTTC. Its translation is CASSQPGVSYEQYF.

To note about this clone: Other DNA sequences in this sample translate to the same CDR3. The chain uses TRBV19 and TRBJ2-1; D gene unclear. The germline V gene has CDR1 LNHDA and CDR2 SQIVND (reference sequence). CDR3 length equals 11 residues. V gave up 5 bases and J gave up 4 bases, with 3 bases separating them. The CDR3 nucleotides are TGTGCCAGTAGTGCGTACAATGAGCAGTTCTTC. This encodes CASSAYNEQFF.

This rearrangement joins TRBV6-5 to TRBJ2-1, with 9 bases identical to TRBD2. Unmatched junction bases numbered 3, after V lost 5 bases and J lost 1 base. CDR1 and CDR2 (germline): MNHEY, SVGAGI. The CDR3 has 15 amino acids. This CDR3 is CASSPSGRSYNEQFF. CDR3 DNA: TGTGCCAGCAGTCCCAGCGGGAGGTCCTACAATGAGCAGTTCTTC.